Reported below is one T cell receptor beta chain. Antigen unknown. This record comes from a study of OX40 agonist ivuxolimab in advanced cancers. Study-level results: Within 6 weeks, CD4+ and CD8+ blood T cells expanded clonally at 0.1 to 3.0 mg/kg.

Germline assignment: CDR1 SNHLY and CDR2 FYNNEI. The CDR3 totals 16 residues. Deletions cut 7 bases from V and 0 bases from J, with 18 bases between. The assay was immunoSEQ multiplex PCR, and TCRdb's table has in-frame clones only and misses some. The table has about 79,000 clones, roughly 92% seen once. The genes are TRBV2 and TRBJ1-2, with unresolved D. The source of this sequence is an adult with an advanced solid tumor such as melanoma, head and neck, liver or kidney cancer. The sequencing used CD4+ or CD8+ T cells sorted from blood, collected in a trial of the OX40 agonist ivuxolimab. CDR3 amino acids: CASTATYGTSNYGYTF. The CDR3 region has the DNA TGTGCCAGCACCGCTACCTACGGTACGTCTAACTATGGCTACACCTTC.